The 31 T cell receptor beta chains below all came from one sample that was sequenced in a study of PD-L1 blockade in urothelial cancer. Sequencing used immunoSEQ multiplex PCR; TCRdb keeps in-frame clones, though not all of them. This sample yields about 91,000 clones, of which 90% to 95% are seen a single time; more than 8% belongs to the top ten. Material: PBMCs, obtained around atezolizumab (anti-PD-L1) treatment. Every receptor here comes from a man aged 55-75 years with urothelial cancer.

The chain has TRBV28 and TRBJ2-5; weak D call: TRBD2 (6 bases). CDR3 length: 15 amino acids. V lost 2 bases to trimming and J lost 5 bases, with 15 bases between them. Germline-derived CDR1 and CDR2 are MDHEN and SYDVKM. The CDR3 DNA reads as TGTGCCAGCAGTTTACTACTCGGGAGTGGTGAGACCCAGTACTTC. It specifies CASSLLLGSGETQYF.

V is TRBV6-1 and J is TRBJ2-7, with D perhaps matching TRBD1 (6 bases). Per the germline V gene, CDR1 is MNHNS and CDR2 is SASEGT. This CDR3 spans 17 amino acids. V was clipped by 2 bases and J by 1 base, with 18 bases between them. CDR3 sequence reads: CASSEHPQGPISYEQYF. CDR3 in DNA: TGTGCCAGCAGTGAACACCCGCAGGGGCCTATTTCCTACGAGCAGTACTTC.

This clone was counted once. V is TRBV5-1 and J is TRBJ2-2; TRBD1 aligns across 9 bases. CDR1 and CDR2 (germline): SGHRS, YFSETQ. V was clipped by 0 bases and J by 6 bases; unmatched bases: 6. This CDR3 comprises 16 residues. The chain's CDR3 is CASSLGTGDLSGELFF. The CDR3 DNA reads as TGCGCCAGCAGCTTGGGGACAGGGGATTTATCCGGGGAGCTGTTTTTT.

The chain is built from TRBV5-1 and TRBJ2-1, with a weak D call TRBD1 (6 bases). This CDR3 region has 15 residues. V lost 3 bases and J 5 bases, leaving 15 bases between the germline ends. CDR1 is SGHRS and CDR2 is YFSETQ in the germline V gene. CDR3 loop: CASSYDRRLDNEQFF. The CDR3 DNA reads TGCGCCAGCAGCTATGACAGGAGGCTGGACAATGAGCAGTTCTTC.

This clone showed up just once. The rearrangement uses TRBV5-1 and TRBJ2-1, with 9 bases identical to TRBD1. Unmatched junction bases numbered 7, after V lost 2 bases and J lost 4 bases. CDR1 and CDR2 (germline): SGHRS, YFSETQ. This CDR3 has 16 amino acids. The CDR3 DNA reads TGCGCCAGCAGCTTCGGAGGGACAGGGCCATACAATGAGCAGTTCTTC. Translating it yields CASSFGGTGPYNEQFF.

This clone was seen a few times. V and J are TRBV9 and TRBJ2-1; D is perhaps TRBD1 (6 bases). The germline V gene encodes CDR1 SGDLS and CDR2 YYNGEE. V was cut by 0 bases and J by 4 bases, with 11 bases left in between. The CDR3 length is 15 residues. CDR3 sequence: CASSVAGEVYNEQFF. The CDR3 nucleotides read TGTGCCAGCAGCGTAGCAGGGGAAGTGTACAATGAGCAGTTCTTC.

V is TRBV21-1 and J is TRBJ2-3; TRBD1, the D gene given by the table, was not confirmed from the DNA. TRBV21-1 is tagged as a pseudogene. This CDR3 has 17 residues. The DNA of the CDR3 is TGTGCCAGCAGCAAAGATCGTACGGGGACAAGCACAGATACGCAGTATTTT. Its translation: CASSKDRTGTSTDTQYF.

The chain combines TRBV9 with TRBJ1-4, with 7 bases fitting TRBD1. The germline CDR1 and CDR2 sequences are SGDLS and YYNGEE. The CDR3 covers 17 residues. The V gene end was trimmed by 3 bases and the J gene end by 0 bases; junction bases not matched to a gene: 8. CDR3 residues: CASSGRDSIATNEKLFF. The CDR3 bases are TGTGCCAGCAGCGGGAGGGACAGCATTGCAACTAATGAAAAACTGTTTTTT. The full variable domain, in which reference TRBV9 and TRBJ1-4 provide the parts outside the CDR3, is DSGVTQTPKHLITATGQRVTLRCSPRSGDLSVYWYQQSLDQGLQFLIQYYNGEERAKGNILERFSAQQFPDLHSELNLSSLELGDSALYFCASSGRDSIATNEKLFFGSGTQLSVL.

The gene calls are TRBV20-1 and TRBJ2-5; 7 bases match TRBD1. CDR1 is DFQATT and CDR2 is SNEGSKA in the germline V gene (reference sequence). The CDR3 sequence is 10 residues long. V shed 5 bases, J shed 14 bases, and the junction held 8 bases outside the gene matches. The CDR3 sequence is CSAGTDAIYF. The CDR3 DNA follows: TGCAGTGCTGGGACAGACGCCATTTACTTC.

The chain has TRBV5-5 and TRBJ1-6; D gene ambiguous. The V gene's germline CDR1 is SGHKS and CDR2 YYEKEE (reference sequence). V gave up 4 bases and J gave up 7 bases, with 9 bases separating them. This CDR3 contains 13 residues. This chain's CDR3 is CASSGSANSPLHF. The CDR3 bases are TGTGCCAGCAGCGGGAGTGCGAATTCACCCCTCCACTTT.

The gene calls are TRBV29-1 and TRBJ2-5; 9 bases map to TRBD1. V was pared by 7 bases and J by 5 bases, with 8 bases of the junction left unmatched. The CDR3 is 13 residues long. Germline V CDR1 and CDR2: SQVTM, ANQGSEA. The CDR3 here is CSGLTGGDETQYF. DNA of the CDR3: TGCAGCGGGTTAACAGGGGGCGACGAGACCCAGTACTTC.

A few counts support this clone. The rearrangement joins TRBV30 to TRBJ1-1; 8 nucleotides match TRBD1. This CDR3 is 13 amino acids long. Germline CDR1 reads GTSNPN; CDR2 reads SVGIG (reference sequence). The V segment lost 3 bases and the J segment 4 bases; nucleotides outside the gene matches: 4. CDR3 nucleotides: TGTGCCTGGAGGGGACAGGTGGGCACTGAAGCTTTCTTT. Translation gives CAWRGQVGTEAFF.

This clone has a handful of counts. The genes are TRBV7-9 and TRBJ1-1; the match to TRBD1 covers 9 bases. There are 16 residues in the CDR3. From germline, CDR1 is SEHNR and CDR2 FQNEAQ (reference sequence). J lost 1 base, V lost 5 bases, and 8 bases had no gene match. The CDR3 region is CASSIGTGRANTEAFF. The CDR3, as DNA: TGTGCCAGCAGCATTGGGACAGGGAGGGCGAACACTGAAGCTTTCTTT.

The chain links TRBV5-4 to TRBJ1-6; a possible D gene is TRBD1 (6 bases). This CDR3 comprises 14 residues. Trimming pared 4 bases from V and 8 bases from J, leaving 13 bases between. Germline CDR1 SGHNT, CDR2 YYREEE (reference sequence). The CDR3 nucleotides read TGTGCCAGCAGCGCGGACAGAGGAGATTCACCCCTCCACTTT. Translating gives CASSADRGDSPLHF.

CDR3 sequence (DNA): TGTGCCAGCAGCCCTTCGGATACGCAGTATTTT. It is translated as CASSPSDTQYF. The chain links TRBV2 to TRBJ2-3, with D unclear. Germline V CDR1 and CDR2: SNHLY, FYNNEI. V dropped 6 bases and J dropped 6 bases, with 7 bases sitting between them. There are 11 residues in the CDR3.

The rearrangement uses TRBV11-2 and TRBJ2-7, with TRBD1 as a possible D gene (6 bases). Deletions cut 4 bases from V and 2 bases from J, with 9 bases between. CDR1 and CDR2 from the germline V gene are SGHAT and FQNNGV. This CDR3 is built from 13 residues. The CDR3 region is CASSSTGPYEQYF. The CDR3 DNA is TGTGCCAGCAGCTCGACAGGACCCTACGAGCAGTACTTC.

The gene calls are TRBV30 and TRBJ2-7; a weak D match, TRBD2 (5 bases). The germline V gene has CDR1 GTSNPN and CDR2 SVGIG (reference sequence). Trimming pared 1 base from V and 0 bases from J, leaving 22 bases between. CDR3 length equals 18 residues. The CDR3 spells CAWSGGMTPVTSSYEQYF. CDR3 bases: TGTGCCTGGAGTGGAGGGATGACACCGGTCACGTCCTCCTACGAGCAGTACTTC.

This clone appeared a few times. The chain couples TRBV7-2 to TRBJ2-7, with TRBD2 as a possible D gene (6 bases). CDR1 and CDR2 (germline): SGHTA, FQGNSA. The length of the CDR3 is 15 residues. V gave up 6 bases and J gave up 2 bases, with 17 bases separating them. DNA of the CDR3: TGTGCCAGCAGGGGAGGTGCGACTACAGCCTACGAGCAGTACTTC. Translating it yields CASRGGATTAYEQYF.

This CDR3 reads CASLDPQGTQETQYF. The CDR3 coding sequence is TGTGCCAGCTTAGATCCGCAGGGTACACAAGAGACCCAGTACTTC. This chain links TRBV18 with TRBJ2-5; D may be TRBD1 (5 bases). Trimming left V 7 bases short and J 2 bases short, with 17 bases between. The CDR3 has 15 residues. Per the germline V gene, CDR1 is KGHSH and CDR2 is LQKENI. The whole variable domain, remainder taken from reference TRBV18 and TRBJ2-5, is NAGVMQNPRHLVRRRGQEARLRCSPMKGHSHVYWYRQLPEEGLKFMVYLQKENIIDESGMPKERFSAEFPKEGPSILRIQQVVRGDSAAYFCASLDPQGTQETQYFGPGTRLLVL.

V usage is TRBV9 and J usage is TRBJ2-2; TRBD2 aligns across 9 bases. The CDR3 consists of 19 residues. Germline V lookup: CDR1 SGDLS, CDR2 YYNGEE. The V segment lost 4 bases and the J segment 2 bases; nucleotides outside the gene matches: 15. The CDR3 DNA reads as TGTGCCAGCAGCCCCCAAGTCAGCGGGGGGTTGACTAACACCGGGGAGCTGTTTTTT. Protein: CASSPQVSGGLTNTGELFF.

A few counts support this clone. The V and J genes are TRBV21-1 and TRBJ2-2; no DNA check was done on the table's D call, TRBD1. TRBV21-1 is a listed pseudogene. The CDR3 totals 17 residues. CDR3 DNA: TGTGCCAGCAGTGGGGAAACAGGGGATAGGGACACCGGGGAGCTGTTTTTT. It encodes CASSGETGDRDTGELFF.

The V gene is TRBV2, the J gene TRBJ1-4, with TRBD1 identical over 10 bases. V lost 8 bases and J lost 6; bases outside the gene matches: 9. The CDR3 loop spans 15 amino acids. CDR1 and CDR2 from the germline V gene are SNHLY and FYNNEI. The CDR3 region is CASGSGTGVYEKLFF. The CDR3 nucleotides read TGTGCCAGCGGCTCCGGGACAGGGGTATATGAAAAACTGTTTTTT.

The rearrangement uses TRBV5-1 and TRBJ2-1, with a tentative D call TRBD2 (5 bases). This CDR3 comprises 16 residues. Per the germline V gene, CDR1 is SGHRS and CDR2 is YFSETQ. Trimming left V 4 bases short and J 9 bases short, with 23 bases between. In nucleotides, the CDR3 is TGCGCCAGCAGCCCACGATCCCCGGAGGTAGGTAGTGAGCAGTTCTTC. As protein: CASSPRSPEVGSEQFF.

The chain uses TRBV10-3 and TRBJ2-5; 7 nucleotides align to TRBD2. Germline-derived CDR1 and CDR2 are ENHRY and SYGVKD. The CDR3 runs 14 residues. The ends lost 5 bases at V and 5 bases at J; junction bases unmatched: 8. CDR3 loop: CAISTTGGGETQYF. The DNA of the CDR3 is TGTGCCATCAGTACGACGGGGGGTGGGGAGACCCAGTACTTC.

The rearrangement joins TRBV4-2 to TRBJ2-1, with D tentatively TRBD2 (6 bases). CDR1 and CDR2 (germline): LGHNA, YNFKEQ. The CDR3 runs to 17 residues. Trimming pared 0 bases from V and 7 bases from J, leaving 19 bases between. CDR3 amino acids: CASSQDTGTGFRNEQFF. CDR3 nucleotide sequence: TGTGCCAGCAGCCAAGATACCGGGACTGGGTTTAGGAATGAGCAGTTCTTC.

This chain connects TRBV7-9 to TRBJ1-3; 8 bases are a match to TRBD1. CDR1 SEHNR and CDR2 FQNEAQ come from the germline V gene (reference sequence). This CDR3 is built from 14 residues. The J segment lost 2 bases and the V segment lost 8 bases, leaving 5 bases of the junction unmatched. CDR3 sequence (DNA): TGTGCCAGCGGTGACAGGGGCCCTGGAAACACCATATATTTT. It yields the protein CASGDRGPGNTIYF.

The chain joins TRBV9 to TRBJ2-1; D perhaps matches TRBD2 (6 bases). The germline V gene has CDR1 SGDLS and CDR2 YYNGEE. V was pared by 1 base and J by 0 bases, with 17 bases between. CDR3 length: 18 amino acids. The DNA of the CDR3 is TGTGCCAGCAGCGTAACGAGACTAGGGATTAGCTCCTACAATGAGCAGTTCTTC. Amino acid sequence: CASSVTRLGISSYNEQFF.

This sequence joins TRBV27 and TRBJ2-1; 12 nucleotides align to TRBD2. Trimming cost V 7 bases and J 12 bases; bases outside gene matches: 13. The CDR3 runs 15 residues. Per the germline V gene, CDR1 is MNHEY and CDR2 is SMNVEV (reference sequence). This CDR3 reads CASTSGLAGPLGQFF. In DNA, the CDR3 is TGTGCCAGCACCTCGGGACTAGCGGGCCCCTTGGGGCAGTTCTTC.

Turning to this clone: This CDR3 is also generated by other DNA sequences in the sample. The rearrangement joins TRBV5-6 to TRBJ1-2; 9 bases are shared with TRBD1. Losses at the gene ends were 3 bases for V and 2 bases for J; bases not matched to a gene: 2. Per germline, CDR1 SGHDT and CDR2 YYEEEE. CDR3 length equals 14 residues. CDR3 protein: CASSWTGVNYGYTF. The CDR3 region has the DNA TGTGCCAGCAGCTGGACAGGGGTCAACTATGGCTACACCTTC.

This chain uses TRBV13 with TRBJ2-7, with D perhaps matching TRBD1 (6 bases). This CDR3 has 14 amino acids. The V end lost 2 bases, the J end lost 6 bases, and 14 bases lay between the germline ends. The germline gives CDR1 PRHDT, CDR2 FYEKMQ (reference sequence). CDR3 bases: TGTGCCAGCAGCTTATGGGCAGGGGTACCCGAGCAGTACTTC. This sequence encodes CASSLWAGVPEQYF.

This clone occurred once. The chain employs TRBV18 and TRBJ1-2; D is uncertain. The CDR3 runs 14 residues. Per the germline V gene, CDR1 is KGHSH and CDR2 is LQKENI. V was shortened by 4 bases and J by 4 bases, with 13 bases between the two germline ends. The CDR3 protein is CASSRGERGYGYTF. The CDR3 nucleotides are TGTGCCAGCTCACGCGGGGAGAGAGGCTATGGCTACACCTTC.